What follows are 14 T cell receptor beta chains derived from one specimen sequenced in a study of cytomegalovirus exposure and HLA in healthy donors. PCR was performed using 60 Vbeta and 13 Jbeta primers. Clones were read by immunoSEQ multiplex PCR, and TCRdb kept only the in-frame ones, dropping some. The table includes around 40,000 clones, approximately 71% detected once. The source material was PBMCs. The receptor set was obtained from a man over 45 in good health and CMV-seropositive.

The chain links TRBV9 to TRBJ2-2; D not certain. Trimming left V 0 bases short and J 1 base short, with 4 bases between. The CDR3 is 14 residues long. Germline V lookup: CDR1 SGDLS, CDR2 YYNGEE. This CDR3 is CASSVARNTGELFF. CDR3 in DNA: TGTGCCAGCAGCGTAGCCCGGAACACCGGGGAGCTGTTTTTT.

The V and J genes are TRBV11-2 and TRBJ1-2; D unresolved. CDR1 is SGHAT and CDR2 is FQNNGV in the germline V gene. V lost 2 bases to trimming and J lost 3 bases, with 7 bases between them. The CDR3 loop spans 13 amino acids. CDR3 protein: CASSLLGDYGYTF. In nucleotides, the CDR3 is TGTGCCAGCAGCTTACTGGGAGACTATGGCTACACCTTC. Filled out from reference TRBV11-2 and TRBJ1-2, the complete variable domain reads EAGVAQSPRYKIIEKRQSVAFWCNPISGHATLYWYQQILGQGPKLLIQFQNNGVVDDSQLPKDRFSAERLKGVDSTLKIQPAKLEDSAVYLCASSLLGDYGYTFGSGTRLTVV.

The rearrangement links TRBV29-1 to TRBJ2-2, with 10 nucleotides matching TRBD1. The J segment lost 6 bases and the V segment lost 5 bases, leaving 6 bases of the junction unmatched. The germline V gene has CDR1 SQVTM and CDR2 ANQGSEA. CDR3 length equals 14 residues. The DNA for the CDR3 is TGCAGCGTTAGGCCGGGACAGGGGTCCGGGGAGCTGTTTTTT. The encoded protein is CSVRPGQGSGELFF.

This clone was counted a few times. The rearrangement links TRBV2 to TRBJ1-1, with 7 nucleotides matching TRBD1. The CDR3 sequence is 13 residues long. Per the germline V gene, CDR1 is SNHLY and CDR2 is FYNNEI. Trimming took 2 bases from V and 3 from J; bases not matched to a gene: 0. This CDR3 reads CASSEQGDTEAFF. The CDR3 nucleotides read TGTGCCAGCAGTGAACAGGGGGACACTGAAGCTTTCTTT.

This clone was seen a handful of times. This chain uses TRBV5-4 with TRBJ1-2; possibly TRBD1 for D (6 bases). Germline values: CDR1 SGHNT, CDR2 YYREEE (reference sequence). V was trimmed by 5 bases and J by 0 bases, leaving 11 bases between them. This CDR3 has 14 residues. This CDR3 is CASSGQLANYGYTF. CDR3 nucleotides: TGTGCCAGCAGTGGACAGTTAGCTAACTATGGCTACACCTTC. Full variable domain (remainder filled in from reference TRBV5-4 and TRBJ1-2): ETGVTQSPTHLIKTRGQQVTLRCSSQSGHNTVSWYQQALGQGPQFIFQYYREEENGRGNFPPRFSGLQFPNYSSELNVNALELDDSALYLCASSGQLANYGYTFGSGTRLTVV.

This chain connects TRBV30 to TRBJ1-2, with D hard to call. Per germline, CDR1 GTSNPN and CDR2 SVGIG (reference sequence). The germline V and J ends were trimmed by 3 bases and 4 bases, with 6 bases remaining between them. The CDR3 spans 11 residues. The CDR3 here is CAWSRSYGYTF. As DNA, the CDR3 is TGTGCCTGGAGCCGTAGCTATGGCTACACCTTC.

This clone was counted between two and nine times. The chain carries TRBV7-3 and TRBJ2-5; D uncertain. CDR3 length: 13 residues. Germline values: CDR1 SGHTA, CDR2 FQGTGA. Trimming stripped 4 bases from V and 5 bases from J, with 11 bases between. The CDR3 spells CASSSTHSETQYF. CDR3 coding DNA: TGTGCCAGCAGCTCTACTCACTCGGAGACCCAGTACTTC.

The V call is TRBV9, the J call TRBJ1-1; 8 bases are a match to TRBD1. Losses at the gene ends were 0 bases for V and 8 bases for J; bases not matched to a gene: 9. The CDR3 totals 15 residues. Germline CDR1 and CDR2: SGDLS and YYNGEE. The CDR3 sequence is CASSVDGQGRGEAFF. CDR3 nucleotides: TGTGCCAGCAGCGTAGATGGACAGGGAAGGGGAGAAGCTTTCTTT.

This clone was detected once. The chain employs TRBV7-2 and TRBJ1-1, with a tentative D call TRBD1 (5 bases). Trimming cost V 0 bases and J 4 bases, with 12 bases left between them. Germline CDR1 and CDR2: SGHTA and FQGNSA. This CDR3 comprises 15 residues. The CDR3 DNA sequence: TGTGCCAGCAGCTTAGCGCAGGGAAGAAGCACTGAAGCTTTCTTT. It specifies CASSLAQGRSTEAFF.

This clone was found once. This sequence joins TRBV5-1 and TRBJ2-1; 8 bases match TRBD1. Germline V gene lookup returns CDR1 SGHRS and CDR2 YFSETQ. With 5 bases clipped from V and 10 bases from J, the junction kept 8 bases outside the gene matches. There are 13 residues in the CDR3. The CDR3 protein is CASRPSTGDEQFF. CDR3 sequence (DNA): TGCGCCAGCAGGCCCTCGACAGGGGACGAGCAGTTCTTC. Based on the CDR3 plus reference TRBV5-1 and TRBJ2-1, the full variable domain is KAGVTQTPRYLIKTRGQQVTLSCSPISGHRSVSWYQQTPGQGLQFLFEYFSETQRNKGNFPGRFSGRQFSNSRSEMNVSTLELGDSALYLCASRPSTGDEQFFGPGTRLTVL.

This clone was seen more than once but under ten times. The chain couples TRBV7-9 to TRBJ1-2; TRBD1 matches 7 bases. Per germline, CDR1 SEHNR and CDR2 FQNEAQ (reference sequence). The V segment lost 5 bases and the J segment 0 bases; nucleotides outside the gene matches: 6. The CDR3 covers 15 residues. CDR3 bases: TGTGCCAGCAGCCCACGACAGGGCGCTAACTATGGCTACACCTTC. Its translation: CASSPRQGANYGYTF.

V is TRBV7-9 and J is TRBJ2-2; no reliable D call. The CDR3 contains 13 residues. Trimming left V 5 bases short and J 3 bases short, with 7 bases between. Per germline, CDR1 SEHNR and CDR2 FQNEAQ (reference sequence). The DNA for the CDR3 is TGTGCCAGCAGCACACACGACACCGGGGAGCTGTTTTTT. It yields the protein CASSTHDTGELFF.

The rearrangement uses TRBV2 and TRBJ2-3, with a possible D match to TRBD2 (5 bases). Trimming cost V 3 bases and J 8 bases, with 9 bases left between them. This CDR3 spans 12 amino acids. The germline V gene has CDR1 SNHLY and CDR2 FYNNEI. The DNA of the CDR3 is TGTGCCAGCAGTGAGCGGGCGGGTACGCAGTATTTT. The encoded protein is CASSERAGTQYF. Full variable domain (rest looked up from reference TRBV2 and TRBJ2-3): EPEVTQTPSHQVTQMGQEVILRCVPISNHLYFYWYRQILGQKVEFLVSFYNNEISEKSEIFDDQFSVERPDGSNFTLKIRSTKLEDSAMYFCASSERAGTQYFGPGTRLTVL.

The chain links TRBV6-6 to TRBJ1-1; 8 bases are shared with TRBD1. From germline, CDR1 is MNHNY and CDR2 SVGAGI (reference sequence). CDR3 length equals 13 residues. Losses at the gene ends were 4 bases for V and 2 bases for J; bases not matched to a gene: 0. DNA for the CDR3: TGTGCCAGCAGTTCAGGGGGCAACACTGAAGCTTTCTTT. It encodes CASSSGGNTEAFF.